A single sample gave rise to the 31 T cell receptor beta chains below, sequenced in a study of blood T cells in healthy people across ages. Through a sample-barcoded 5' primer and a J-beta primer mix, a second PCR was run for 7 to 11 cycles. TCRdb reprocessed the 5' RACE reads with MiXCR, giving one entry per CDR3 protein. The sample consists of about 830,000 distinct CDR3 sequences, approximately 67% of them appearing once. Material for sequencing was blood. These receptors were obtained from a man aged 25 to 40 in good health.

The chain links TRBV7-9 to TRBJ2-4; 8 bases map to TRBD2. The last part of the DNA fits TRBJ2-7 better; the J call may be wrong. Germline CDR1 and CDR2: SEHNR and FQNEAQ (reference sequence). This CDR3 contains 13 residues. The CDR3, as DNA: TGTGCCAGCAGCTCGGGACTAGACTGCGAGCAGTACTTC. This encodes CASSSGLDCEQYF.

V and J are TRBV7-2 and TRBJ2-3; D uncertain. The CDR3 contains 14 residues. Germline V gene sequence: CDR1 SGHTA, CDR2 FQGNSA. V shed 4 bases and J shed 4 bases, with 12 bases lying between them. CDR3 sequence (DNA): TGTGCCAGCAGCTCCCGACCGCGCCCAGATACGCAGTATTTT. Translated: CASSSRPRPDTQYF.

In its sample, this clonotype was seen a few times. V and J are TRBV7-9 and TRBJ2-5; 8 nucleotides line up with TRBD1. The V and J ends lost 10 bases and 5 bases, in that order; junction bases with no gene match: 12. The CDR3 runs to 14 residues. Per germline, CDR1 SEHNR and CDR2 FQNEAQ (reference sequence). CDR3 nucleotide sequence: TGTGCCACTTCGTGGACAGGGTGGGCCGAGACCCAGTACTTC. Protein sequence: CATSWTGWAETQYF.

This chain uses TRBV3-1 with TRBJ1-1; D may be TRBD1 (5 bases). This CDR3 has 16 amino acids. Trimming left V 5 bases short and J 5 bases short, with 21 bases between. Germline-derived CDR1 and CDR2 are LGHDT and YNNKEL (reference sequence). The CDR3 DNA reads as TGTGCCAGCAGCAATGGGGACTTCGTCGAAGGGACTGAAGCTTTCTTT. Translation gives CASSNGDFVEGTEAFF.

The rearrangement joins TRBV6-1 to TRBJ1-5, with no clear D. Germline CDR1 reads MNHNS; CDR2 reads SASEGT. Trimming shortened V by 2 bases and J by 9 bases, and 11 bases separated the two germline ends. The CDR3 spans 13 residues. The CDR3 spells CASSEYTDMPQHF. The CDR3, as DNA: TGTGCCAGCAGTGAATACACGGATATGCCCCAGCATTTT.

J is TRBJ2-1 and V is TRBV13; 8 positions agree with TRBD2. Trimming cost V 2 bases and J 5 bases; bases outside gene matches: 5. The CDR3 is 15 amino acids. Germline V CDR1 and CDR2: PRHDT, FYEKMQ (reference sequence). The CDR3 DNA is TGTGCCAGCAGCTTAATGGCCGGGGGGGACAATGAGCAGTTCTTC. Encoded protein: CASSLMAGGDNEQFF.

This chain uses TRBV7-9 with TRBJ2-3, with D maybe TRBD1 (6 bases). CDR1 is SEHNR, CDR2 FQNEAQ, per germline (reference sequence). Trimming cost V 1 base and J 0 bases, with 17 bases left between them. The CDR3 is 18 residues long. As DNA, the CDR3 is TGTGCCAGCAGCTTAGGGTTAGCCCGGGACATCAGCACAGATACGCAGTATTTT. Translated, it gives CASSLGLARDISTDTQYF. Variable domain in full (rest from reference TRBV7-9 and TRBJ2-3): DTGVSQNPRHKITKRGQNVTFRCDPISEHNRLYWYRQTLGQGPEFLTYFQNEAQLEKSRLLSDRFSAERPKGSFSTLEIQRTEQGDSAMYLCASSLGLARDISTDTQYFGPGTRLTVL.

The gene calls are TRBV3-1 and TRBJ2-1, with unresolved D. The CDR3 has 14 residues. With 0 bases removed from V and 8 bases from J, the gap between germline ends came to 11 bases. Germline V CDR1 and CDR2: LGHDT, YNNKEL (reference sequence). The DNA for the CDR3 is TGTGCCAGCAGCCAAGACTACTCTTACGATGAGCAGTTCTTC. This translates into CASSQDYSYDEQFF.

The V and J genes are TRBV7-9 and TRBJ1-2; D is unresolved. Trimming left V 5 bases short and J 8 bases short, with 6 bases between. Germline V gene sequence: CDR1 SEHNR, CDR2 FQNEAQ (reference sequence). The CDR3 totals 10 residues. This CDR3 reads CASSTVGYTF. CDR3 in DNA: TGTGCCAGCAGCACTGTGGGCTACACCTTC.

The chain is built from TRBV7-9 and TRBJ1-4; 11 bases align to TRBD1. CDR1 SEHNR and CDR2 FQNEAQ come from the germline V gene (reference sequence). Losses at the gene ends were 4 bases for V and 7 bases for J; bases not matched to a gene: 8. The CDR3 totals 16 residues. The CDR3 nucleotides read TGTGCCAGCAGCTCCGGACAGGGGGCAGTTGGTGAAAAACTGTTTTTT. This gives the protein CASSSGQGAVGEKLFF. The whole variable domain, filled in from reference TRBV7-9 and TRBJ1-4, reads DTGVSQNPRHKITKRGQNVTFRCDPISEHNRLYWYRQTLGQGPEFLTYFQNEAQLEKSRLLSDRFSAERPKGSFSTLEIQRTEQGDSAMYLCASSSGQGAVGEKLFFGSGTQLSVL.

The rearrangement uses TRBV6-1 and TRBJ2-3; TRBD2 matches 9 bases. The germline V gene encodes CDR1 MNHNS and CDR2 SASEGT. Trimming at V came to 5 bases and at J to 5 bases, leaving 8 bases not matched to a gene. This CDR3 is 15 amino acids long. CDR3 coding DNA: TGTGCCAGCAGTTTTGGGACTAGCTTACGAGATACGCAGTATTTT. Its protein is CASSFGTSLRDTQYF.

This CDR3 reads CASSLRDRGLYNEQFF. The DNA for the CDR3 is TGTGCCAGCAGCTTAAGAGACAGGGGGCTTTACAATGAGCAGTTCTTC. V gene TRBV7-8 combines with J gene TRBJ2-1; 10 nucleotides align to TRBD1. From germline, CDR1 is SGHVS and CDR2 FQNEAQ. The junction had 5 bases not matched to a gene; V was cut back by 2 bases and J by 4 bases. The CDR3 contains 16 residues. The full variable domain, its missing parts supplied by reference TRBV7-8 and TRBJ2-1, is GAGVSQSPRYKVAKRGQDVALRCDPISGHVSLFWYQQALGQGPEFLTYFQNEAQLDKSGLPSDRFFAERPEGSVSTLKIQRTQQEDSAVYLCASSLRDRGLYNEQFFGPGTRLTVL.

This chain links TRBV20-1 with TRBJ1-2; possible D gene TRBD1, 6 bases. The CDR3 consists of 13 residues. Per germline, CDR1 DFQATT and CDR2 SNEGSKA (reference sequence). The CDR3 region is CTLGPGAEYGYTF. CDR3 DNA sequence: TGCACCCTCGGGCCGGGGGCCGAATATGGCTACACCTTC.

The rearrangement joins TRBV4-3 to TRBJ2-5; maybe TRBD2 (5 bases). V lost 0 bases and J 5 bases, leaving 19 bases between the germline ends. This CDR3 has 17 residues. CDR1 and CDR2 from the germline V gene are LGHNA and YSLEER. This chain's CDR3 is CASSQEPSQGRGETQYF. CDR3 in DNA: TGCGCCAGCAGCCAAGAGCCCAGTCAAGGTCGAGGGGAGACCCAGTACTTC.

The rearrangement uses TRBV10-3 and TRBJ2-3, with D unclear. The CDR3 runs 14 residues. Germline assignment: CDR1 ENHRY and CDR2 SYGVKD. Deletions cut 6 bases from V and 3 bases from J, with 13 bases between. CDR3 residues: CAISVLEITDTQYF. The CDR3 nucleotides are TGTGCCATCAGCGTTCTAGAAATTACAGATACGCAGTATTTT.

The chain uses TRBV27 and TRBJ2-7; 9 bases align to TRBD2. With V trimmed by 4 bases and J by 2 bases, 9 bases remained unmatched. This CDR3 is built from 16 residues. Germline CDR1 MNHEY, CDR2 SMNVEV (reference sequence). The CDR3 DNA is TGTGCCAGCAGTTCCATAACTAGCGGGCAAACCTACGAGCAGTACTTC. Amino acids: CASSSITSGQTYEQYF.

The J gene is TRBJ2-3, the V gene TRBV7-2; D ambiguous. Trimming took off 2 bases at V and 0 bases at J, with 15 bases between the two ends. The CDR3 covers 17 residues. Germline V gene data show CDR1 as SGHTA and CDR2 as FQGNSA. The CDR3 bases are TGTGCCAGCAGCTTAAACCCCTTCGGAGCTAGCACAGATACGCAGTATTTT. Amino acid sequence: CASSLNPFGASTDTQYF. Full variable domain (missing parts from reference TRBV7-2 and TRBJ2-3): GAGVSQSPSNKVTEKGKDVELRCDPISGHTALYWYRQSLGQGLEFLIYFQGNSAPDKSGLPSDRFSAERTGGSVSTLTIQRTQQEDSAVYLCASSLNPFGASTDTQYFGPGTRLTVL.

In its sample, this clonotype was seen a few times. This chain joins TRBV7-2 and TRBJ1-2; 9 bases map to TRBD1. This CDR3 is built from 14 residues. Germline CDR1 and CDR2: SGHTA and FQGNSA. The V and J ends lost 4 bases and 8 bases, in that order; junction bases with no gene match: 8. The DNA for the CDR3 is TGTGCCAGCAGCTCGCCGACAGGGGGATGGGGCTACACCTTC. Its translation is CASSSPTGGWGYTF.

This clonotype has more than one count but fewer than ten. This chain uses TRBV7-2 with TRBJ2-1; a weak D match, TRBD1 (5 bases). Per germline, CDR1 SGHTA and CDR2 FQGNSA. The CDR3 runs 13 residues. V lost 4 bases to trimming and J lost 10 bases, with 14 bases between them. CDR3 residues: CASSSHRLSEQFF. The CDR3 DNA reads as TGTGCCAGCAGCTCGCACAGGTTGTCGGAGCAGTTCTTC. The entire variable domain, with the rest obtained from reference TRBV7-2 and TRBJ2-1, is as follows: GAGVSQSPSNKVTEKGKDVELRCDPISGHTALYWYRQSLGQGLEFLIYFQGNSAPDKSGLPSDRFSAERTGGSVSTLTIQRTQQEDSAVYLCASSSHRLSEQFFGPGTRLTVL.

This sequence joins TRBV2 and TRBJ1-2; D uncertain. Trimming cost V 4 bases and J 4 bases, with 10 bases left between them. CDR3 size: 13 residues. Germline V gives CDR1 SNHLY, CDR2 FYNNEI. The CDR3 nucleotides read TGTGCCAGCAGTGGGCAAACTCTCTATGGCTACACCTTC. Translating it yields CASSGQTLYGYTF.

V is TRBV29-1 and J is TRBJ2-5; the match to TRBD1 covers 8 bases. The J call is doubtful: the DNA matches TRBJ2-7 better. This CDR3 has 12 residues. Per germline, CDR1 SQVTM and CDR2 ANQGSEA. CDR3 bases: TGCAGCGTTGACCAACAGGGGGACGAGCAGTACTTC. Translating it yields CSVDQQGDEQYF.

J is TRBJ2-7 and V is TRBV20-1; TRBD2 might be the D (7 bases). Per germline, CDR1 DFQATT and CDR2 SNEGSKA (reference sequence). V lost 2 bases to trimming and J lost 2 bases, with 28 bases between them. The CDR3 has 19 amino acids. The CDR3 is CSARPHAGAGRGHPYEQYF. CDR3 nucleotide sequence: TGCAGTGCTAGACCCCACGCGGGGGCCGGCCGGGGCCACCCCTACGAGCAGTACTTC.

The chain combines TRBV4-2 with TRBJ2-4, with D perhaps matching TRBD1 (5 bases). With the DNA end fitting TRBJ2-7 better, the J assignment may be wrong. Germline CDR1 LGHNA, CDR2 YNFKEQ. This CDR3 contains 15 residues. Here the CDR3 DNA reads TGTGCCAGCAGCCAAGAATGGGCCAGGGTTTCCGAGCAGTACTTC. Translation: CASSQEWARVSEQYF.

This clonotype turned up a few times. The J gene is TRBJ2-1, the V gene TRBV20-1; 8 bases fit TRBD2. Germline V gene sequence: CDR1 DFQATT, CDR2 SNEGSKA (reference sequence). The V segment lost 8 bases and the J segment 0 bases; nucleotides outside the gene matches: 3. The CDR3 covers 13 residues. CDR3 sequence reads: CSSGGSSYNEQFF. CDR3 nucleotide sequence: TGCAGTTCGGGGGGGAGCTCCTACAATGAGCAGTTCTTC.

V and J are TRBV5-1 and TRBJ2-4; 10 bases line up with TRBD2. CDR1 SGHRS and CDR2 YFSETQ come from the germline V gene. This CDR3 has 15 amino acids. Trimming took 3 bases from V and 8 from J; bases not matched to a gene: 8. The CDR3 coding sequence is TGCGCCAGCAGCTCCTTTAGCGGGGGGCTGGACATTCAGTACTTC. The encoded protein is CASSSFSGGLDIQYF.

This clonotype was counted between two and nine times. This chain connects TRBV20-1 to TRBJ2-4, with 12 bases aligning to TRBD2. The J call is doubtful: the DNA matches TRBJ2-7 better. Germline CDR1 reads DFQATT; CDR2 reads SNEGSKA (reference sequence). The CDR3 has 14 amino acids. Written as DNA, the CDR3 is TGCAGTGCTAGAGTTGGACTAGCGGGGTACGAGCAGTACTTC. Amino acids: CSARVGLAGYEQYF.

The rearrangement joins TRBV28 to TRBJ2-5; 8 bases line up with TRBD2. The J call may be faulty, since TRBJ2-7 better matches the DNA end. The CDR3 covers 15 residues. The V gene's germline CDR1 is MDHEN and CDR2 SYDVKM. The CDR3 region has the DNA TGTGCCAGCAGTTCCTACGGACTAGCTAATTACGAGCAGTACTTC. It specifies CASSSYGLANYEQYF.

This sequence joins TRBV10-3 and TRBJ2-7, with D possibly matching TRBD1 (5 bases). The J call may be wrong; the DNA end is better matched by TRBJ2-5. The CDR3 has 14 residues. Germline V gives CDR1 ENHRY, CDR2 SYGVKD. This CDR3 reads CAISERGVRETQYF. As DNA, the CDR3 is TGTGCCATCAGTGAGAGGGGTGTACGAGAGACCCAGTACTTC.

The J gene is TRBJ1-6, the V gene TRBV27; TRBD1 agrees at 8 bases. The CDR3 is made up of 17 amino acids. V shed 3 bases, J shed 5 bases, and the junction held 9 bases outside the gene matches. CDR1 MNHEY and CDR2 SMNVEV come from the germline V gene (reference sequence). This CDR3 is CASSLRQGAYNNSPLHF. The CDR3 DNA follows: TGTGCCAGCAGTTTGCGCCAGGGGGCTTATAATAATTCACCCCTCCACTTT.

CDR3 region: CASGSGAPRDEQFF. The CDR3, as DNA: TGTGCCAGCGGCTCAGGGGCCCCCCGGGATGAGCAGTTCTTC. The V call is TRBV28, the J call TRBJ2-1; a possible D gene is TRBD1 (6 bases). This CDR3 is built from 14 residues. The V gene's germline CDR1 is MDHEN and CDR2 SYDVKM. V lost 8 bases and J lost 8, with 19 bases in between.

This chain uses TRBV20-1 with TRBJ2-1; D call uncertain. Germline CDR1 DFQATT, CDR2 SNEGSKA (reference sequence). CDR3 length: 12 residues. The V end lost 0 bases, the J end lost 9 bases, and 9 bases lay between the germline ends. CDR3 DNA sequence: TGCAGTGCTAGAGATCGGCGGAGTGAGCAGTTCTTC. Its protein is CSARDRRSEQFF.